The present T cell receptor beta chain was sequenced within a study of a mutant IDH1 vaccine in newly diagnosed glioma. Repertoires were generated with immunoSEQ multiplex PCR, while TCRdb's copy carries only in-frame clones and drops some. The sample has tens of thousands of clones; roughly 84% are singletons. CDR3 size: 15 residues. Germline CDR1 is MNHNY and CDR2 is SVGAGI (reference sequence). V dropped 2 bases and J dropped 1 base, with 9 bases sitting between them. Time point here: week 35, safety follow-up. With topical imiquimod, each dose of the vaccine consisted of 300 ug of mutant IDH1 20-mer peptide. Regarding this clone: The antigen remains undetermined.

Findings of the study overall: Changes to the top peripheral T cell clonotypes appeared unrelated to pseudoprogression.

The specimen comprised PBMCs, sampled from a glioma patient whose treatment included an IDH1 peptide vaccine. This sequence joins TRBV6-6 and TRBJ1-3; D gene uncertain. This clonotype was obtained from a young man with glioma. Written as DNA, the CDR3 is TGTGCCAGCAGTTACGGGAAGCTATCTGGAAACACCATATATTTT. Its translation is CASSYGKLSGNTIYF.